This entry features one TCR beta chain sequence. Its cognate antigen is unknown. Between the trimmed V and J ends, which lost 5 bases and 3 bases, there was a span of 11 bases. CDR3 size: 13 residues. The sample comes from a study of T cell responses to AZD1222 COVID-19 vaccine. Sequencing used immunoSEQ multiplex PCR; TCRdb keeps in-frame clones, though not all of them. In the table there are about 140,000 clones, roughly 82% of which are singletons. Study-wide findings and caveats: At study baseline, merely six AZD1222 recipients were seropositive. Donors were largely white British and mainly female; clonal diversity was possibly underestimated.

The starting material was peripheral blood, obtained on day 0 of AZD1222 vaccination. The source of this sequence is an adult in good health. J is TRBJ2-7 and V is TRBV12-3 or TRBV12-4; D remains ambiguous. As DNA, the CDR3 is TGTGCCAGCAGTGTGGCTCCCCTCTACGAGCAGTACTTC. This translates into CASSVAPLYEQYF.